A selection of T cell receptor beta chains follows, all from one sample in a study of cytomegalovirus exposure and HLA in healthy donors. Data came from immunoSEQ multiplex PCR; TCRdb stores just in-frame clones and leaves some out. The sample has under 150,000 clones, 73% seen once. Material: PBMCs. Receptors originate from a human donor in good health. Each CDR3 is given with its conserved first and last residue. A D gene is named only where the DNA matches it firmly. Clone sizes are given selectively: once, few, many, or a class where the clone is expanded.

d_call cdr3_length j_call v_call clone_size cdr3_aa cdr3_nt
TRBD1 16 TRBJ2-3 TRBV4-1 - CASSQPRDRLTDTQYF TGCGCCAGCAGCCAACCCCGGGACAGACTCACAGATACGCAGTATTTT
- 14 TRBJ1-1 TRBV4-1 - CASSPERGGCVAFF TGCGCCAGCAGCCCGGAGAGGGGAGGGTGTGTAGCTTTCTTT
- 11 TRBJ2-5 TRBV29-1 - CSVEDSETQYF TGCAGCGTTGAAGATTCGGAGACCCAGTACTTC
TRBD1 15 TRBJ2-3 TRBV2 once CASILRDRVTDTQYF TGTGCCAGCATTCTACGGGACAGGGTCACAGATACGCAGTATTTT
TRBD1 15 TRBJ2-7 TRBV7-8 - CASSPLVGQGAEQYF TGTGCCAGCAGCCCTCTTGTCGGACAGGGGGCCGAGCAGTACTTC
- 13 TRBJ1-2 TRBV10-1 - CASSEDTTGGYTF TGCGCCAGCAGTGAGGACACCACCGGTGGCTACACCTTC
- 14 TRBJ2-5 TRBV10-3 - CAIRQGRGEETQYF TGTGCCATCCGTCAGGGCAGGGGAGAAGAGACCCAGTACTTC
- 12 TRBJ2-7 TRBV14 - CASSQAGHEQYF TGTGCCAGCAGCCAAGCAGGGCATGAGCAGTACTTC
TRBD2 18 TRBJ2-7 TRBV30 - CAWSVDVSGRAKSYEQYF TGTGCCTGGAGTGTAGATGTTAGCGGGAGGGCCAAGAGTTACGAGCAGTACTTC
TRBD2 13 TRBJ2-7 TRBV25-1 - CASSFAGVDEQYF TGTGCCAGCAGTTTCGCGGGAGTTGACGAGCAGTACTTC
- 11 TRBJ2-1 TRBV5-4 - CASRLGNEQFF TGTGCCAGCAGACTAGGCAATGAGCAGTTCTTC
- 12 TRBJ1-4 TRBV27 - CASSRGGGELFF TGTGCCAGCTCCCGAGGCGGGGGAGAACTGTTTTTT
- 17 TRBJ2-2 TRBV4-1 - CASSQDFGIRDTGELFF TGCGCCAGCAGCCAAGACTTCGGGATTCGGGACACCGGGGAGCTGTTTTTT
- 17 TRBJ1-5 TRBV4-1 - CASSQANGKLGNQPQHF TGCGCCAGCAGCCAAGCGAACGGGAAATTGGGCAATCAGCCCCAGCATTTT
- 14 TRBJ2-7 TRBV6-6 - CASSYSQGTHEQYF TGTGCCAGCAGTTACTCCCAGGGTACCCACGAGCAGTACTTC
TRBD1 17 TRBJ2-3 TRBV7-9 - CASSLARDRGRVDTQYF TGTGCCAGCAGCTTAGCGCGGGACAGGGGGCGGGTAGATACGCAGTATTTT
- 16 TRBJ1-2 TRBV28 - CASSLPPGRLDYGYTF TGTGCCAGCAGTTTACCCCCCGGCAGGTTAGACTATGGCTACACCTTC
- 14 TRBJ2-7 TRBV18 - CASSPQGNPYEQYF TGTGCCAGCTCACCCCAGGGCAATCCTTACGAGCAGTACTTC
TRBD2 16 TRBJ2-1 TRBV10-3 - CAISESGGRAQVEQFF TGTGCCATCAGTGAGTCCGGCGGGAGGGCCCAAGTTGAGCAGTTCTTC
TRBD2 17 TRBJ2-2 TRBV10-2 - CASKGTSGGQKTGELFF TGCGCCAGCAAAGGGACTAGCGGGGGGCAGAAAACCGGGGAGCTGTTTTTT